The T cell receptor (beta chain) under discussion was sequenced for a study of cytomegalovirus exposure and HLA in healthy donors. General study findings and limits: Associated with HLA alleles at 0.05 false discovery rate in a later analysis were some 18,000 TCR beta sequences. The study recorded 150 to 200 TCR beta chains that were cytomegalovirus-associated.

Note on this clone: Antigen specificity is unknown.

PCR primers comprised 60 Vbeta and 13 Jbeta primers. Per the study methods: Among the unique TCR beta chains that a later analysis counted, 70 million to 85 million in all, 10 million to 11 million were shared. TCRdb's table, derived via immunoSEQ multiplex PCR, lists solely in-frame clones and lacks some. The DNA was the basis for D and trimming; V, J and clone size are from that table. The table includes over 100,000 clones, more than 75% detected once. CDR3 length equals 15 residues. Germline V gene sequence: CDR1 SNHLY, CDR2 FYNNEI. V shed 6 bases, J shed 4 bases, and the junction held 6 bases outside the gene matches.

This clonotype was obtained from a female donor in good health and CMV-seronegative. Material: PBMCs. This chain uses TRBV2 with TRBJ2-3; TRBD2 matches 11 bases. This CDR3 reads CASRATSGSADTQYF. CDR3 sequence (DNA): TGTGCCAGCAGGGCCACTAGCGGGAGCGCAGATACGCAGTATTTT.